What follows describes a single T cell receptor (beta chain). Its antigen remains unidentified. The sample originates from a study of beta chain features in type 1 diabetes. General study findings and limits: In type 1 diabetes patients, VDJ junctions had fewer insertions; deletions at these junctions were more frequent.

Expressed TCRB transcripts were sequenced because the isolated RNA had all been reverse transcribed beforehand. Libraries were prepared by immunoSEQ multiplex PCR; TCRdb keeps only in-frame clonotypes and omits some of them. This sample has about 900,000 clones, with roughly 15% found just once. This CDR3 contains 14 residues. Trimming shortened V by 1 base and J by 2 bases, and 8 bases separated the two germline ends. Germline values: CDR1 SGHTA, CDR2 FQGNSA. Sequencing used naive CD4+ T cells from blood. The TCR sequence derives from a woman aged 18-29 years in good health. The V call is TRBV7-2, the J call TRBJ2-5; no clear D gene. The CDR3 nucleotides are TGTGCCAGCAGCTTAGTTTTTGCTCAAGAGACCCAGTACTTC. Protein sequence: CASSLVFAQETQYF.